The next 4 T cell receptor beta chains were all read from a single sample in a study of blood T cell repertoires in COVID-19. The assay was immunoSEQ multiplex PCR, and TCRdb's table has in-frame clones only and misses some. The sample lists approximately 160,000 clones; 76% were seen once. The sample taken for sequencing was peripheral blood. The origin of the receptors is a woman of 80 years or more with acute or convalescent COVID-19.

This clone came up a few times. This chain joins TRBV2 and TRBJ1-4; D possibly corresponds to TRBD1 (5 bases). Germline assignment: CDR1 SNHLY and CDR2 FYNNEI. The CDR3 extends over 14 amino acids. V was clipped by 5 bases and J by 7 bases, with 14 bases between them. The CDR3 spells CASSLLGQGEKLFF. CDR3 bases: TGTGCCAGCAGTCTTCTGGGGCAGGGTGAAAAACTGTTTTTT.

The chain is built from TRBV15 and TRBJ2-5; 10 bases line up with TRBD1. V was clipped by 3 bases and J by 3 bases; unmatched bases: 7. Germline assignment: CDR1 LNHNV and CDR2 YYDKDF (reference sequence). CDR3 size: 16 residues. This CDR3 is CATSSQLGQGKETQYF. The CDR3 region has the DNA TGTGCCACCAGCAGCCAACTGGGACAGGGGAAAGAGACCCAGTACTTC.

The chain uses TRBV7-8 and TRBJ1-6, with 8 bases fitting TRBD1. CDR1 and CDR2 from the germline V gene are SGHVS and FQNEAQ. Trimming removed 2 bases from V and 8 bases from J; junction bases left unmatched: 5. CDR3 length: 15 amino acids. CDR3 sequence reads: CASSLTSGGDSPLHF. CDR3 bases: TGTGCCAGCAGCTTAACATCAGGGGGCGATTCACCCCTCCACTTT.

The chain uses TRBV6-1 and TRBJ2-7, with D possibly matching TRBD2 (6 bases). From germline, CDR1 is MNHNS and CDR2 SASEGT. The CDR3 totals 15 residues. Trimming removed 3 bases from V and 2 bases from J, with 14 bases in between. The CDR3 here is CASSDGTGAPYEQYF. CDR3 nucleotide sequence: TGTGCCAGCAGTGACGGGACTGGAGCACCCTACGAGCAGTACTTC.